Here is one T cell receptor (beta chain) with its context. Per germline, CDR1 SGHRS and CDR2 YFSETQ. The CDR3 is 16 amino acids. V was cut by 4 bases and J by 5 bases, with 20 bases left in between. The data derive from a study of cytomegalovirus exposure and HLA in healthy donors. Produced via immunoSEQ multiplex PCR; TCRdb's table is partial and in-frame only. The sample holds 150,000 to 200,000 clones, about 84% seen once. The receptor comes from a woman between 18 and 30 years old in good health and CMV-seronegative. V is TRBV5-1 and J is TRBJ2-3; TRBD1 is a possible D gene (8 bases). The material sequenced was PBMCs. Written as DNA, the CDR3 is TGCGCCAGCAGCGGGGGGGCAGGGGGCAATGGAGATACGCAGTATTTT. Translation: CASSGGAGGNGDTQYF.